A single sample gave rise to the 15 T cell receptor beta chains below, sequenced in a study of OX40 agonist ivuxolimab in advanced cancers. The library was generated by the immunoSEQ multiplex PCR assay. Held by TCRdb, this immuneACCESS table contains in-frame sequences only and omits some clones. Under half of the omission traces to an unresolved V gene where checked; the cause of the rest is unknown. The sample yields roughly 73,000 clones; 80% to 90% were counted once. Jointly, the top ten make up about 2.2% of the sample. The source material was CD4+ or CD8+ T cells sorted from blood, sampled in a trial of the OX40 agonist ivuxolimab. The receptors were gathered from an adult with an advanced solid tumor such as melanoma, head and neck, liver or kidney cancer.

This chain connects TRBV7-9 to TRBJ1-2; D is unresolved. This CDR3 region has 12 residues. Germline CDR1 SEHNR, CDR2 FQNEAQ (reference sequence). The V end was cut by 0 bases, the J end by 5 bases, with 4 bases between. CDR3 residues: CASSLANYGYTF. The CDR3 DNA is TGTGCCAGCAGCTTAGCGAATTATGGCTACACCTTC.

The chain combines TRBV28 with TRBJ1-2; TRBD1 agrees at 8 bases. The CDR3 runs 14 residues. Germline assignment: CDR1 MDHEN and CDR2 SYDVKM. Germline trimming cut 5 bases from V and 3 bases from J; bases unmatched to any gene: 5. CDR3 in amino acids: CASSPGGAYYGYTF. DNA of the CDR3: TGTGCCAGCAGTCCAGGGGGCGCGTACTATGGCTACACCTTC.

The CDR3 nucleotides read TGTGCCAGCAGCGGACAGAGCCTCTCTGGGGCCAACGTCCTGACTTTC. It specifies CASSGQSLSGANVLTF. The V and J genes are TRBV28 and TRBJ2-6; a weak D match, TRBD1 (6 bases). The CDR3 extends over 16 amino acids. The V and J ends lost 6 bases and 0 bases respectively, with 12 bases between them. Germline V gene data show CDR1 as MDHEN and CDR2 as SYDVKM. The complete variable domain, with remaining parts taken from reference TRBV28 and TRBJ2-6, reads DVKVTQSSRYLVKRTGEKVFLECVQDMDHENMFWYRQDPGLGLRLIYFSYDVKMKEKGDIPEGYSVSREKKERFSLILESASTNQTSMYLCASSGQSLSGANVLTFGAGSRLTVL.

This rearrangement joins TRBV29-1 to TRBJ2-3, with TRBD2 matching 7 bases. The trim removed 3 bases at V and 6 bases at J, leaving 15 bases unmatched. CDR3 size: 16 residues. Germline V gene lookup returns CDR1 SQVTM and CDR2 ANQGSEA. The CDR3 protein is CSVDLTGTKNTDTQYF. The CDR3 bases are TGCAGCGTTGACCTTACCGGGACTAAAAATACGGATACGCAGTATTTT.

This clone appeared once. For the CDR3, the DNA is TGTGCCAGCAGTTTAGCGGGTTTTGGCTACACCTTC. It encodes CASSLAGFGYTF. This chain uses TRBV28 with TRBJ1-2; D is unclear. Looked up from germline, CDR1 is MDHEN and CDR2 is SYDVKM. This CDR3 spans 12 amino acids. V was shortened by 2 bases and J by 7 bases, with 8 bases between the two germline ends.

The sample holds a few counts of this clone. The V gene is TRBV19, the J gene TRBJ1-1, with TRBD1 matching over 8 bases. Germline V lookup: CDR1 LNHDA, CDR2 SQIVND (reference sequence). The CDR3 has 16 residues. V dropped 6 bases and J dropped 0; count of bases not matched to a gene: 9. CDR3 amino acids: CASSPDRGGVNTEAFF. DNA of the CDR3: TGTGCCAGTAGCCCTGACAGGGGCGGGGTGAACACTGAAGCTTTCTTT.

This clone was recorded only once. V and J are TRBV29-1 and TRBJ2-5, with 11 bases lining up with TRBD1. CDR3 length: 15 amino acids. V shed 0 bases and J 5 bases; nucleotides not matched to a gene: 5. The germline gives CDR1 SQVTM, CDR2 ANQGSEA. CDR3 DNA: TGCAGCGTTGAAGACCACGGACAGGGGGCCGAGACCCAGTACTTC. Translated: CSVEDHGQGAETQYF.

V usage is TRBV18 and J usage is TRBJ2-5; either TRBD1 or TRBD2 may supply D (5 bases each). Trimming stripped 2 bases from V and 5 bases from J, with 12 bases between. Germline CDR1 and CDR2: KGHSH and LQKENI. CDR3 length: 14 amino acids. The CDR3 reads CASSPFGTGETQYF. The CDR3 region has the DNA TGTGCCAGCTCACCATTCGGGACGGGGGAGACCCAGTACTTC.

CDR3 sequence reads: CASSGLAGDLSSYNEQFF. The CDR3 nucleotides read TGTGCCAGTAGCGGGCTAGCGGGTGACCTAAGCTCCTACAATGAGCAGTTCTTC. The genes are TRBV19 and TRBJ2-1, with 8 bases that match TRBD2. This CDR3 comprises 18 residues. Trimming removed 6 bases from V and 0 bases from J; junction bases left unmatched: 13. Germline-derived CDR1 and CDR2 are LNHDA and SQIVND (reference sequence).

The gene calls are TRBV28 and TRBJ1-6; no clear D. CDR3 size: 11 residues. V was pared by 5 bases and J by 10 bases, with 6 bases between. CDR1 MDHEN and CDR2 SYDVKM come from the germline V gene. This CDR3 is CASSGNSPLHF. CDR3 nucleotides: TGTGCCAGCAGTGGGAACTCACCCCTCCACTTT. Complete variable domain (other parts from reference TRBV28 and TRBJ1-6): DVKVTQSSRYLVKRTGEKVFLECVQDMDHENMFWYRQDPGLGLRLIYFSYDVKMKEKGDIPEGYSVSREKKERFSLILESASTNQTSMYLCASSGNSPLHFGNGTRLTVT.

This chain's CDR3 is CASTLSPGGTYEQYF. The DNA of the CDR3 is TGTGCCAGCACCCTCTCCCCGGGAGGAACCTACGAGCAGTACTTC. V is TRBV7-2 and J is TRBJ2-7; 7 bases are a match to TRBD2. Germline CDR1 reads SGHTA; CDR2 reads FQGNSA. CDR3 length: 15 residues. V gave up 7 bases and J gave up 2 bases; unmatched junction bases: 11.

The chain joins TRBV30 to TRBJ2-5; D not resolved. The V gene's germline CDR1 is GTSNPN and CDR2 SVGIG (reference sequence). The CDR3 loop spans 13 amino acids. The V end lost 1 base, the J end lost 1 base, and 7 bases lay between the germline ends. The CDR3 bases are TGTGCCTGGAGTGGGGCAGGCCAAGAGACCCAGTACTTC. The encoded protein is CAWSGAGQETQYF.

This clone was recorded only once. The J gene is TRBJ1-1, the V gene TRBV7-9; D gene uncertain. From germline, CDR1 is SEHNR and CDR2 FQNEAQ (reference sequence). The CDR3 length is 14 residues. Trimming took off 2 bases at V and 1 base at J, with 8 bases between the two ends. CDR3 sequence reads: CASSLFAGNTEAFF. The CDR3 bases are TGTGCCAGCAGCTTATTCGCGGGGAACACTGAAGCTTTCTTT.

The chain has TRBV28 and TRBJ2-7, with a possible D match to TRBD2 (7 bases). The CDR3 loop spans 14 amino acids. V was trimmed by 6 bases and J by 3 bases, leaving 15 bases between them. CDR1 and CDR2 from the germline V gene are MDHEN and SYDVKM. The CDR3 DNA reads as TGTGCCAGCAGCACCCGGGGGGCCGTCTACGAGCAGTACTTC. Its protein is CASSTRGAVYEQYF.

The chain joins TRBV30 to TRBJ2-3; 10 nucleotides agree with TRBD2. The CDR3 is 13 residues long. Germline-derived CDR1 and CDR2 are GTSNPN and SVGIG (reference sequence). V lost 2 bases and J lost 4; bases outside the gene matches: 0. DNA of the CDR3: TGTGCCTGGAGTAGCGGGAGGGCAGATACGCAGTATTTT. Translation gives CAWSSGRADTQYF.